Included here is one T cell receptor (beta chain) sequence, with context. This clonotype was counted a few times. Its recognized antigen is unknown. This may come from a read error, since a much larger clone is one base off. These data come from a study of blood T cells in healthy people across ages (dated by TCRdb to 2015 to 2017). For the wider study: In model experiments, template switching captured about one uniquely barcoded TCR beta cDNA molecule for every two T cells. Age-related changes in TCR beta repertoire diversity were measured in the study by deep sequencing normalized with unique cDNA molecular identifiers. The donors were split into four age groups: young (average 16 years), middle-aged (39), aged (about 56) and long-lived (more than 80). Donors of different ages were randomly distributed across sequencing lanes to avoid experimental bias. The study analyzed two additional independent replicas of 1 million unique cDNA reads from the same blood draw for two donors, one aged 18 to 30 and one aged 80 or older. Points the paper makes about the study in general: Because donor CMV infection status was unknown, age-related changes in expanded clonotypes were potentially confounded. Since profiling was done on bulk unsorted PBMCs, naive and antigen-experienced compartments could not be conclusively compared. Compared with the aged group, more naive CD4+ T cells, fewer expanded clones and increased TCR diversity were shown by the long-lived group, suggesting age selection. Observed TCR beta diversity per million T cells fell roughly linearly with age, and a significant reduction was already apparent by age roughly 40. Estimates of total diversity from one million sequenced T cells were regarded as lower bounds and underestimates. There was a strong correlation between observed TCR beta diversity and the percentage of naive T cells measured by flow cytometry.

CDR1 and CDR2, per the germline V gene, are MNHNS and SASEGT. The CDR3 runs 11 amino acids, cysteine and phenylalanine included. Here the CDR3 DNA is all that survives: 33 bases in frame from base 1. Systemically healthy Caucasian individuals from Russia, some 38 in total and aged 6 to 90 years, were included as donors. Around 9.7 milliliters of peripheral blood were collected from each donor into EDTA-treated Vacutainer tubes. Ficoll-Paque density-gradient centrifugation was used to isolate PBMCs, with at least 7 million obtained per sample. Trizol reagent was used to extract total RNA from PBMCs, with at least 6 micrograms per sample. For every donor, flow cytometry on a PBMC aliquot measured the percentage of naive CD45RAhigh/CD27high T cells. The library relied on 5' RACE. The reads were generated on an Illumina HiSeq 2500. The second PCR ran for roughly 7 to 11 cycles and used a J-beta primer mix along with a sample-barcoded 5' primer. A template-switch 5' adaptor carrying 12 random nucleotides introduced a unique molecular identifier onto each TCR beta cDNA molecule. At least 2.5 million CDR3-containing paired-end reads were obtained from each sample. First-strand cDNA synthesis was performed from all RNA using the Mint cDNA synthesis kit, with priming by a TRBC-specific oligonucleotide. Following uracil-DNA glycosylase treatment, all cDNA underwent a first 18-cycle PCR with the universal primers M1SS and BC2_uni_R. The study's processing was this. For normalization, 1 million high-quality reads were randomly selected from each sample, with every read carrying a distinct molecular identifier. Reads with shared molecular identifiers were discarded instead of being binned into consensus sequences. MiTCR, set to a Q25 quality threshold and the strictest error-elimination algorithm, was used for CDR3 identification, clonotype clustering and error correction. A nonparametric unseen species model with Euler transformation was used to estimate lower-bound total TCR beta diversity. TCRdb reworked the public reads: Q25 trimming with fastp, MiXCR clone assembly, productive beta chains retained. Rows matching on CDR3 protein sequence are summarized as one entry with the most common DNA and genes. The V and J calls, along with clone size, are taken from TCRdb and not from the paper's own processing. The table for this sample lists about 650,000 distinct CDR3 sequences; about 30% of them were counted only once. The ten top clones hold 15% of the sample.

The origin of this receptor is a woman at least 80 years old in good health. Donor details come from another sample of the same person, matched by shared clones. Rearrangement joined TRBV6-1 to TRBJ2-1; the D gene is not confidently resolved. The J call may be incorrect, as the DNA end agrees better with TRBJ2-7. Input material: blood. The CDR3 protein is CASSHFNEQYF. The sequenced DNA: TGTGCCAGCAGTCACTTTAATGAGCAGTACTTC.